Following are 2 T cell receptor beta chains from one sample sequenced in a study of blood T cell repertoires in COVID-19. The protocol was immunoSEQ multiplex PCR, while the TCRdb copy is restricted to in-frame clones and leaves out a portion. The sample gives fewer than 350,000 clones, approximately 89% of which show up once; over 3.5% is in the top ten. Material: peripheral blood. These TCRs come from a woman aged 60-70 years with COVID-19, enrolled during active disease.

This chain connects TRBV6-1 to TRBJ1-2; 7 bases map to TRBD1. V was pared by 1 base and J by 3 bases, with 5 bases of the junction left unmatched. Germline V gene sequence: CDR1 MNHNS, CDR2 SASEGT. The CDR3 has 15 amino acids. CDR3 region: CASSEERGPHYGYTF. DNA of the CDR3: TGTGCCAGCAGTGAAGAGAGGGGGCCCCACTATGGCTACACCTTC.

The chain combines TRBV7-9 with TRBJ1-1, with 7 bases matching TRBD1. The CDR3 has 16 amino acids. Germline V lookup: CDR1 SEHNR, CDR2 FQNEAQ (reference sequence). V was pared by 4 bases and J by 4 bases, with 12 bases of the junction left unmatched. The CDR3 nucleotides are TGTGCCAGCAGCTCGCGACCGACAGGGTTCACCACTGAAGCTTTCTTT. Its translation: CASSSRPTGFTTEAFF. Complete variable domain (other parts from reference TRBV7-9 and TRBJ1-1): DTGVSQNPRHKITKRGQNVTFRCDPISEHNRLYWYRQTLGQGPEFLTYFQNEAQLEKSRLLSDRFSAERPKGSFSTLEIQRTEQGDSAMYLCASSSRPTGFTTEAFFGQGTRLTVV.